The clone carrying this T cell receptor beta chain has more than one count but fewer than ten. TCRdb re-called the 5' RACE reads with MiXCR, one entry per CDR3 protein. This sample has 25,000 to 30,000 distinct CDR3 sequences; about 6% occur once, and the top ten carry approximately 25%. The data derive from a study of early T cells in non-severe SARS-CoV-2 infection. Trimming pared 7 bases from V and 2 bases from J, leaving 15 bases between. This CDR3 region has 14 residues. V and J are TRBV12-3 or TRBV12-4 and TRBJ2-7; tentatively, D is TRBD1 (6 bases). This TCR was recovered from an adult who was a healthcare worker with PCR-confirmed SARS-CoV-2 infection or an uninfected control (not recorded which). The material sequenced was whole blood. The CDR3 here is CASNPQGVAYEQYF. In nucleotides, the CDR3 is TGTGCCAGCAATCCACAGGGAGTGGCCTACGAGCAGTACTTC.